Given below is one TCR beta chain in context. Antigen: not known. TCRdb re-called the RT-PCR reads with MiXCR, one entry per CDR3 protein. The data hold about 780,000 distinct CDR3 sequences, with 15% to 20% observed a single time. V was trimmed by 1 base and J by 8 bases, leaving 13 bases between them. The germline V gene encodes CDR1 KGHDR and CDR2 SFDVKD. The CDR3 spans 14 residues. The sample originates from a study of response to subunit inactivated influenza vaccine. Findings and limits, study-wide: A suggestion made by the authors is that each seasonal influenza vaccination recruits few new T cells.

The receptor was derived from a man in his fifties or sixties who received an inactivated influenza vaccine. The chain uses TRBV24-1 and TRBJ1-2, with a tentative D call TRBD1 (5 bases). Sequenced material: PBMCs from blood, taken roughly 5 days after vaccination. CDR3 protein: CATSDFGQGVGYTF. As DNA, the CDR3 is TGTGCCACCAGTGATTTCGGGCAGGGAGTCGGCTACACCTTC.